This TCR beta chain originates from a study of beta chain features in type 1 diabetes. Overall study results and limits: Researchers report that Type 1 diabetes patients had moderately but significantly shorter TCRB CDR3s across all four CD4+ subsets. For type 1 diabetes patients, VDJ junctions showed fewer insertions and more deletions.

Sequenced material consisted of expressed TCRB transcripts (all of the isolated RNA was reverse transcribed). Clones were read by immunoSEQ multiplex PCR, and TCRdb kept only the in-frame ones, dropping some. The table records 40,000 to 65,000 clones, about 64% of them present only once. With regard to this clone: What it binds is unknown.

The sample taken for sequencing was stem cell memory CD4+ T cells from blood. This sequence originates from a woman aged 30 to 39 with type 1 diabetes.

The CDR3 spells CSGAGRGNTDTQYF. Here the CDR3 DNA reads TGCAGCGGAGCCGGGCGGGGAAACACAGATACGCAGTATTTT. This chain joins TRBV29-1 and TRBJ2-3, with D maybe TRBD2 (6 bases). CDR3 size: 14 residues. Trimming took off 7 bases at V and 2 bases at J, with 16 bases between the two ends. Germline V CDR1 and CDR2: SQVTM, ANQGSEA.